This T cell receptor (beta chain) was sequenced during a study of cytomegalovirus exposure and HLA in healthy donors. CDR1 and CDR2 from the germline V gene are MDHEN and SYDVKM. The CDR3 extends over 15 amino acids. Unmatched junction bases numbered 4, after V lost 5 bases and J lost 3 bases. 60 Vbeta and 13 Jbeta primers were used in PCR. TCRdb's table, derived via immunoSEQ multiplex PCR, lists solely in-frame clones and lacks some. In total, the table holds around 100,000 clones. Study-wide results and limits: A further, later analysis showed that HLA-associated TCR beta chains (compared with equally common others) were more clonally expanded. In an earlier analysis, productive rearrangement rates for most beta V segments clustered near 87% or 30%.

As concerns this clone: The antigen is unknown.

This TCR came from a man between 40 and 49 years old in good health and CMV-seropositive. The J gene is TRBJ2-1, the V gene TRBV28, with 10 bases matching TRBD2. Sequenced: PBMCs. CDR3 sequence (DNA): TGTGCCAGCAGTCCTAGCGGGAGACACTACAATGAGCAGTTCTTC. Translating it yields CASSPSGRHYNEQFF.